This T cell receptor (beta chain) was profiled in a study of CD8 T cells in Susac syndrome. About the research overall: The sequenced Susac syndrome patients comprised roughly 6 with active disease and about eight in remission.

As concerns this clonotype: Its target is unknown.

The germline CDR1 and CDR2 sequences are DFQATT and SNEGSKA (reference sequence). CDR3 length: 12 residues. Trimming took off 6 bases at V and 4 bases at J, with 11 bases between the two ends. An input of roughly 0.5 to 1 ug of RNA was subjected to reverse transcription using random hexamers. TCRdb redid the calling of the immunoSEQ multiplex PCR reads with MiXCR, one entry per CDR3 protein. The data hold 160,000 or so distinct CDR3 sequences, with roughly 94% observed a single time. General observations from the study: The authors found no clonal expansion in Susac syndrome CD4+ T cell repertoires.

This chain uses TRBV20-1 with TRBJ2-3; the D gene is possibly TRBD2 (7 bases). What was sequenced was CD4+ T cells from PBMCs. The clonotype comes from a human donor with Susac syndrome. The CDR3 here is CSATGGADTQYF. The CDR3 nucleotides read TGCAGTGCCACGGGGGGCGCAGATACGCAGTATTTT.